The text below deals with one T cell receptor (beta chain). Its antigen is unknown. V lost 0 bases to trimming and J lost 0 bases, with 13 bases between them. This CDR3 spans 18 amino acids. Germline V CDR1 and CDR2: SGHRS, YFSETQ. The authors distributed each subset's genomic DNA evenly over several immunoSEQ plates. Assay: immunoSEQ multiplex PCR; the TCRdb copy retains only in-frame clones and omits some. Among a few million clones, approximately 94% were seen once, and the ten largest hold roughly 0.13%. This entry is derived from a study of shared clonotypes between healthy human individuals. The study drew all its donors from Caucasian adults living in Nashville, Tennessee. Study conclusions and caveats: The study's rarefaction showed incomplete sorted-subset sequencing despite large depth. Blood was the only sampled material, and tissue repertoires likely differ.

This chain links TRBV5-1 with TRBJ1-6; possible D gene TRBD1, 6 bases. Specimen: naive CD4+ T cells sorted from blood. The subset denotes: CD45RA+ positively selected. The origin of this receptor is a man between 18 and 35 years old in good health. This chain's CDR3 is CASSLVRTESSYNSPLHF. The CDR3 DNA is TGCGCCAGCAGCTTGGTTAGGACAGAGAGCTCCTATAATTCACCCCTCCACTTT.